This T cell receptor (beta chain) emerged from a study of T-cell reconstitution after alpha-beta-depleted transplantation in children. Study conclusions and caveats: High day-60 TCRbeta diversity in some patients came from surviving recipient T cells and thymic progenitors. T-cell numbers and diversity, one year after transplant, stemmed largely from T cells that were newly produced.

Looked up from germline, CDR1 is SGHDT and CDR2 is YYEEEE. The CDR3 covers 14 residues. Deletions cut 0 bases from V and 5 bases from J, with 11 bases between. This clonotype was observed many times. Its target is unknown. Researchers prepared the TCRbeta library using unique molecular identifiers, the study reports. MiXCR was run by TCRdb on the PCR reads, yielding one entry per CDR3 protein. The sample yields about 150,000 distinct CDR3 sequences, roughly 10% seen once. Sample: PBMCs, taken before TCRalphabeta/CD19-depleted stem cell transplant. The TCR was taken from a boy aged 2 to 9 with acute myeloid leukemia, due to receive a stem cell transplant. V is TRBV5-6 and J is TRBJ2-5, with D perhaps being TRBD1 or TRBD2 (5 bases each). The CDR3 here is CASSLVGAGETQYF. CDR3 nucleotides: TGTGCCAGCAGCTTGGTGGGAGCAGGGGAGACCCAGTACTTC.